These T cell receptor beta chains were read from a single sample in a study of cytomegalovirus exposure and HLA in healthy donors. The data were produced by immunoSEQ multiplex PCR, yet TCRdb's version contains in-frame clones alone and is incomplete. The table has about 160,000 clones, approximately 79% seen once; the top ten hold around 0.97%. The sequencing input was PBMCs. The receptors come from a woman between 45 and 65 years old in good health and CMV-seropositive. Both conserved end residues are part of each CDR3. The D gene is left open where the match is weak. Part of the rows lack a size; the others show once, few, many or a class for expanded clones.

j_gene	d_gene	abundance	v_gene	CDR3nt	CDR3aa
TRBJ2-1	.	.	TRBV19	TGTGCCAGTAGTATAGAGGCGGTTTCCTACAATGAGCAGTTCTTC	CASSIEAVSYNEQFF
TRBJ1-5	TRBD1	.	TRBV4-3	TGCGCCAGCAGCCAAGACTGGACAGGGGGCACTACTAGCAATCAGCCCCAGCATTTT	CASSQDWTGGTTSNQPQHF
TRBJ1-2	.	.	TRBV14	TGTGCCAGCAGCCAAGGAGGAGTCGGGTATGGCTACACCTTC	CASSQGGVGYGYTF
TRBJ2-1	TRBD2	.	TRBV7-2	TGTGCCAGCAGGCGGGGACTAGCGGGATACAATGAGCAGTTCTTC	CASRRGLAGYNEQFF
TRBJ2-7	TRBD2	few	TRBV28	TGTGCCAGCAGACCCCCGGGGGGAGGCTACGAGCAGTACTTC	CASRPPGGGYEQYF
TRBJ1-1	TRBD1	.	TRBV28	TGTGCCAGCAGCCCCGGGACAGCAAACACTGAAGCTTTCTTT	CASSPGTANTEAFF
TRBJ1-3	TRBD1	.	TRBV4-2	TGTGCCAGCAGCCAATATGACAGGGGGGGAAACACCATATATTTT	CASSQYDRGGNTIYF
TRBJ1-2	.	.	TRBV6-5	TGTGCCAGCAGGCGACAGGTTTCCTATGGCTACACCTTC	CASRRQVSYGYTF
TRBJ1-2	TRBD1	.	TRBV2	TGTGCCAGCAGTGCAAGACAGGGTGGCGGCTACACCTTC	CASSARQGGGYTF
TRBJ2-1	.	.	TRBV4-3	TGCGCCAGCAGCCAAGTCCCCTCCACGGGGAATGAGCAGTTCTTC	CASSQVPSTGNEQFF
TRBJ2-1	TRBD2	once	TRBV19	TGTGCCAGTAGACAAACTAGCGGCCTGTACAATGAGCAGTTCTTC	CASRQTSGLYNEQFF
TRBJ1-4	TRBD1	.	TRBV5-8	TGTGCCAGCAGCTTAACCCCGGGACAGGGCCGGAGGGAGAATGAAAAACTGTTTTTT	CASSLTPGQGRRENEKLFF
TRBJ2-1	.	.	TRBV7-6	TGTGCCAGCAGCTTAGGACAGGTCCTCTCCTACAATGAGCAGTTCTTC	CASSLGQVLSYNEQFF
TRBJ1-2	.	few	TRBV5-6	TGTGCCAGCAGCTTACTACGGGACTATGGCTACACCTTC	CASSLLRDYGYTF
TRBJ1-1	TRBD1	.	TRBV6-6	TGTGCCAGCAGAAAAGGTGGACAGGGGGCTTCAGCTTTCTTT	CASRKGGQGASAFF
TRBJ2-5	.	.	TRBV2	TGTGCCAGCAGTGAAGAAGGAGGGGTTGAGCAGTACTTC	CASSEEGGVEQYF
TRBJ1-1	.	.	TRBV28	TGTGCCAGCAGTTTATTAGGACGGGGAGAAGCTTTCTTT	CASSLLGRGEAFF
TRBJ1-1	.	.	TRBV19	TGTGCCAGTAGTATCCACAGGAACACTGAAGCTTTCTTT	CASSIHRNTEAFF
TRBJ2-7	TRBD2	.	TRBV25-1	TGTGCCAGCAGCGGGACTAGCGGGCCCTACGAGCAGTACTTC	CASSGTSGPYEQYF
TRBJ2-7	.	.	TRBV6-4	TGTGCCAGCAGTGACTCGGCGCTAGCAGTCATTACCTACGAGCAGTACTTC	CASSDSALAVITYEQYF
TRBJ2-5	TRBD1	.	TRBV5-6	TGTGCCAGCAGCATGGACAGGGGGGTAAAAGAGACCCAGTACTTC	CASSMDRGVKETQYF
TRBJ1-2	.	.	TRBV18	TGTGCCAGCTCACCGAATGGCAAAAACTATGGCTACACCTTC	CASSPNGKNYGYTF
TRBJ2-7	.	.	TRBV2	TGTGCCAGCGGAGAATACGAGCAGTACTTC	CASGEYEQYF
TRBJ2-7	.	.	TRBV19	TGTGCCAGTAGTATAGGAGGATTGGCCTACGAGCAGTACTTC	CASSIGGLAYEQYF
TRBJ2-7	TRBD1	.	TRBV7-2	TGTGCCAGCACCCCCGAGGCAGGGGGATACGAGCAGTACTTC	CASTPEAGGYEQYF